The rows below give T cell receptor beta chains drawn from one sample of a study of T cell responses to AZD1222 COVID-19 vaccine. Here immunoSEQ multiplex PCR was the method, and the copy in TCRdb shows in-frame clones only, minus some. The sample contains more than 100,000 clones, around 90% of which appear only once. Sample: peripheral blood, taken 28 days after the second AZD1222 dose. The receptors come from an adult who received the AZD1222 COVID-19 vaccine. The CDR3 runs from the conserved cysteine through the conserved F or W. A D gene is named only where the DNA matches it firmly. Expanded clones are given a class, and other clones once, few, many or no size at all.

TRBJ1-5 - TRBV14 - CASSQDRPGAGQPQHF TGTGCCAGCAGCCAAGATAGGCCAGGGGCCGGTCAGCCCCAGCATTTT
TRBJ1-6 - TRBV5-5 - CASSLLGEDNSPLHF TGTGCCAGCAGCCTGCTGGGGGAGGATAATTCACCCCTCCACTTT
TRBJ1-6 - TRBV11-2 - CASSQVESSPLHF TGTGCCAGCAGCCAGGTCGAAAGTTCACCCCTCCACTTT
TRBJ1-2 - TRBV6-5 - CATRRQVNYGYTF TGTGCCACCCGCCGACAGGTTAACTATGGCTACACCTTC
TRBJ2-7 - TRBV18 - CASSPGDLGVGEQYF TGTGCCAGCTCACCAGGGGACCTTGGGGTGGGCGAGCAGTACTTC
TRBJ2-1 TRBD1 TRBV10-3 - CAIRGTGSSYNEQFF TGTGCCATCAGGGGGACAGGGAGCTCCTACAATGAGCAGTTCTTC
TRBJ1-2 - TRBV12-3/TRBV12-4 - CASHWGGAGGYTF TGTGCCAGCCATTGGGGGGGCGCGGGTGGCTACACCTTC
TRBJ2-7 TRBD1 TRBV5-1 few CASSLVLTGGREQYF TGCGCCAGCAGCTTGGTCCTGACAGGGGGCCGCGAGCAGTACTTC
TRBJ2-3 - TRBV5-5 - CASSLAADTSTDTQYF TGTGCCAGCAGCTTGGCGGCCGATACTAGCACAGATACGCAGTATTTT
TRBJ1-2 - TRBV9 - CASSVGLGGNYGYTF TGTGCCAGCAGCGTAGGGTTGGGGGGAAACTATGGCTACACCTTC
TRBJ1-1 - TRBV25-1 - CASSETWGYGGDTEAFF TGTGCCAGCAGTGAAACGTGGGGATATGGTGGAGACACTGAAGCTTTCTTT
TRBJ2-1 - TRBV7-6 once CASSFSQGTTEQFF TGTGCCAGCAGCTTTAGCCAGGGTACCACTGAGCAGTTCTTC
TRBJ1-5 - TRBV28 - CASSLSRGLGSMVEPQHF TGTGCCAGCAGTTTATCTCGGGGGCTGGGGTCGATGGTCGAGCCCCAGCATTTT
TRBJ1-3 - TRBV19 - CASSIQLGTGNTIYF TGTGCCAGTAGTATACAGCTAGGGACCGGAAACACCATATATTTT
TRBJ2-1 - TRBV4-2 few CASSVNLGNEQFF TGTGCCAGCAGCGTAAACTTAGGGAATGAGCAGTTCTTC
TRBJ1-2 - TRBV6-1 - CASSEPGGAPGYTF TGTGCCAGCAGTGAACCCGGGGGGGCTCCTGGCTACACCTTC
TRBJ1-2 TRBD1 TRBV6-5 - CASSLNGQGVFGYTF TGTGCCAGCAGTCTCAATGGACAGGGCGTCTTTGGCTACACCTTC
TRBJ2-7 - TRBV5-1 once CASSLNAGPTYEQYF TGCGCCAGCAGCTTGAACGCGGGGCCGACCTACGAGCAGTACTTC
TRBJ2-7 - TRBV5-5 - CASSLNDRTYEQYF TGTGCCAGCAGCTTGAACGACAGAACCTACGAGCAGTACTTC
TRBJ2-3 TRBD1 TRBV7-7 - CASSLAAGGSDTQYF TGTGCCAGCAGCTTAGCAGCAGGGGGTTCAGATACGCAGTATTTT
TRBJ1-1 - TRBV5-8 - CASSFRGTEAFF TGTGCCAGCAGCTTCAGAGGCACTGAAGCTTTCTTT
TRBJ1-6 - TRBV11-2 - CASSLVGGVSPLHF TGTGCCAGCAGCTTAGTCGGGGGGGTTTCACCCCTCCACTTT
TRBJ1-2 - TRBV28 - CASSPGTYGYTF TGTGCCAGCAGTCCAGGGACGTATGGCTACACCTTC
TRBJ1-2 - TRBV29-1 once CSVDRTQFNYGYTF TGCAGCGTTGACCGGACCCAATTTAACTATGGCTACACCTTC
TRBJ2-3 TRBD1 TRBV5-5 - CASSLGGWADTQYF TGTGCCAGCAGCCTAGGGGGCTGGGCAGATACGCAGTATTTT
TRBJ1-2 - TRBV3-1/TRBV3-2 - CASSQDLVGGDYTF TGTGCCAGCAGCCAAGATCTGGTCGGGGGAGACTACACCTTC
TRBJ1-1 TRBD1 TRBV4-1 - CASSQEDRKARAFF TGCGCCAGCAGCCAAGAGGACAGGAAGGCGCGGGCTTTCTTT
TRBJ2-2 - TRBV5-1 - CASSFTGNTGELFF TGCGCCAGCAGCTTTACCGGGAACACCGGGGAGCTGTTTTTT
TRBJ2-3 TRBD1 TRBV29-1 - CSVQWAGGNTDTQYF TGCAGCGTCCAATGGGCAGGGGGCAACACAGATACGCAGTATTTT
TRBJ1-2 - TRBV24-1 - CATSDTGPSYGYTF TGTGCCACCAGTGATACAGGGCCGTCCTATGGCTACACCTTC
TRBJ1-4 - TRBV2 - CASSDRAFEKLFF TGTGCCAGCAGTGACCGTGCGTTTGAAAAACTGTTTTTT
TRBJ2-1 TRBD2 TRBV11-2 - CASAGGPYNEQFF TGTGCCAGCGCGGGGGGCCCCTACAATGAGCAGTTCTTC
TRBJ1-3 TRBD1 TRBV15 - CATRGTVSSGNTIYF TGTGCCACCAGAGGGACAGTAAGCTCTGGAAACACCATATATTTT
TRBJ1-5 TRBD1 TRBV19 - CASSMAGGTNQPQHF TGTGCCAGTAGTATGGCAGGGGGGACCAATCAGCCCCAGCATTTT
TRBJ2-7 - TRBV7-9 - CASSLEPAYEQYF TGTGCCAGCAGCTTAGAGCCGGCATACGAGCAGTACTTC
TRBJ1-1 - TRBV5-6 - CASIWGRVRTEAFF TGTGCCAGCATTTGGGGGCGAGTTCGCACTGAAGCTTTCTTT
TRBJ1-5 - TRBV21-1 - CASSKADEGGQPQHF TGTGCCAGCAGCAAAGCGGACGAGGGAGGTCAGCCCCAGCATTTT
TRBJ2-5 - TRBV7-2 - CASSLDVNGGPYF TGTGCCAGCAGCTTAGATGTAAATGGGGGCCCGTACTTC
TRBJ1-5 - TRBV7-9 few CASSLGRDFNQPQHF TGTGCCAGCAGCTTAGGGAGGGACTTCAATCAGCCCCAGCATTTT
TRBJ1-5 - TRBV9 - CASSVDQGNQPQHF TGTGCCAGCAGCGTAGACCAGGGCAATCAGCCCCAGCATTTT
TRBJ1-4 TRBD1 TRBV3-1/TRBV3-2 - CASSHSDRDNEKLFF TGTGCCAGCAGCCATTCGGACAGGGATAATGAAAAACTGTTTTTT
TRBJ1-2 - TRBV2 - CASALVGYGYTF TGTGCCAGCGCGTTGGTGGGCTATGGCTACACCTTC
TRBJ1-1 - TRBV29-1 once CSVRGRGRDTEAFF TGCAGCGTTCGGGGGAGAGGGAGGGACACTGAAGCTTTCTTT
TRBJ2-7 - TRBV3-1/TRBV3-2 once CASSQVGPTEQYF TGTGCCAGCAGCCAAGTAGGCCCCACCGAGCAGTACTTC
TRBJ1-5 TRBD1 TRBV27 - CASSLFGRGSSNQPQHF TGTGCCAGCAGTTTATTTGGCAGGGGGTCGAGCAATCAGCCCCAGCATTTT
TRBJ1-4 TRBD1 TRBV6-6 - CASSLTGAPGEKLFF TGTGCCAGCAGTCTCACAGGGGCCCCTGGTGAAAAACTGTTTTTT
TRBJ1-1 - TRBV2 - CASKFQGNMNTEAFF TGTGCCAGCAAATTCCAGGGAAACATGAACACTGAAGCTTTCTTT
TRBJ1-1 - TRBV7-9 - CASSLFDGDTEAFF TGTGCCAGCAGCTTATTTGACGGGGACACTGAAGCTTTCTTT
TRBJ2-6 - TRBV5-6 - CASSLANVLTF TGTGCCAGCAGCTTGGCCAACGTCCTGACTTTC
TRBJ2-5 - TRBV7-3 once CASSLKGWETQYF TGTGCCAGCAGCTTAAAGGGTTGGGAGACCCAGTACTTC
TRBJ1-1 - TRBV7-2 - CASSLEGQPYTEAFF TGTGCCAGCAGCTTAGAGGGGCAGCCTTACACTGAAGCTTTCTTT
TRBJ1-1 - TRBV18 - CASSPEASLLNTEAFF TGTGCCAGCTCACCAGAGGCCTCGCTCTTGAACACTGAAGCTTTCTTT
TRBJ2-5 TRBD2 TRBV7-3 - CASSLSSGEGETQYF TGTGCCAGCAGCTTAAGCAGTGGGGAGGGGGAGACCCAGTACTTC
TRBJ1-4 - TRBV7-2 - CASSLGTNEKLFF TGTGCCAGCAGCCTAGGGACTAATGAAAAACTGTTTTTT
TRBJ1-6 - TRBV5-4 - CASSLAPGKIHF TGTGCCAGCAGCTTGGCACCGGGGAAGATCCACTTT
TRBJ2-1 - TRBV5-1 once CASSPSGVTNEQFF TGCGCCAGCAGCCCTTCTGGGGTTACCAATGAGCAGTTCTTC
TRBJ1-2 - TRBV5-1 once CASSQTLSPNYGYTF TGCGCCAGCAGCCAAACATTATCTCCTAACTATGGCTACACCTTC
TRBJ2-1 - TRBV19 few CASSINRDNEQFF TGTGCCAGTAGTATCAATCGGGACAATGAGCAGTTCTTC
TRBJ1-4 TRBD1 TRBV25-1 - CASSPNRGLGEKLFF TGTGCCAGCAGTCCGAACAGGGGGCTGGGTGAAAAACTGTTTTTT
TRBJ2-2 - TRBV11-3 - CASSLDRATGELFF TGTGCCAGCAGCTTGGACAGAGCCACCGGGGAGCTGTTTTTT